Sequencing of this TCR beta chain was carried out in a study of shared clonotypes between healthy human individuals. General study results and limits: Among non-shared clonotypes, generation probabilities were lower than among those shared by all four donors.

Assay runs were performed at deep level. An even split of each subset's genomic DNA across several immunoSEQ plates was performed. TCRdb's copy holds only in-frame clones and misses some; the assay was immunoSEQ multiplex PCR. The sample holds millions of clones; 85% to 95% are singletons and the top ten take more than 0.95%. CDR3 length: 15 residues. With 1 base clipped from V and 0 bases from J, the junction kept 2 bases outside the gene matches. From germline, CDR1 is SGDLS and CDR2 YYNGEE. Note on this clone: Its antigen is undetermined.

Naive CD8 cells lacked CD45RO and underwent positive selection for CCR7, leaving out terminally differentiated effector memory CD45RA+ cells. This receptor was taken from a man between 18 and 29 years old in good health. Specimen: naive CD8+ T cells sorted from blood. The chain recombines TRBV9 with TRBJ1-1; TRBD1 aligns across 8 bases. The CDR3 nucleotides are TGTGCCAGCAGCGTATCGACAGGGGTGAACACTGAAGCTTTCTTT. Protein sequence: CASSVSTGVNTEAFF.